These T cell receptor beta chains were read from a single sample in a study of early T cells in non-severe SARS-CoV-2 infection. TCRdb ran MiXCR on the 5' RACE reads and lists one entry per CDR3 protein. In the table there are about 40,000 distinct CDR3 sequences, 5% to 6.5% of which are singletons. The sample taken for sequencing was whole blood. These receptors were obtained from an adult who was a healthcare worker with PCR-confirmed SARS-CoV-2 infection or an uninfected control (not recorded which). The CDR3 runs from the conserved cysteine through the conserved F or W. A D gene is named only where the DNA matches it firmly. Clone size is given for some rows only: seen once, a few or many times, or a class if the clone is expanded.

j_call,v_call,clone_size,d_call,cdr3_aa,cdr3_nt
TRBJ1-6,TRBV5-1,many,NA,CASSEAESSPLHF,TGCGCCAGCAGCGAGGCAGAGTCGTCACCCCTCCACTTT
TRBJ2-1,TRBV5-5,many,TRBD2,CASSLVGTSIEQSF,TGTGCCAGCAGCTTGGTCGGGACTAGCATTGAGCAGTCCTTC
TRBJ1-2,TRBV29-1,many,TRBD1,CSVADRGGYGYTF,TGCAGCGTTGCAGACAGGGGAGGCTATGGCTACACCTTC
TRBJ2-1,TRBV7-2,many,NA,CASSLEGGSYNEQFF,TGTGCCAGCAGCTTAGAGGGGGGGAGCTACAATGAGCAGTTCTTC
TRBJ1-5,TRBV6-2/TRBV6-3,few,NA,CASSYSSGIQPQHF,TGTGCCAGCAGTTACTCGTCGGGGATTCAGCCCCAGCATTTT
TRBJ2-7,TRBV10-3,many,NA,CAISESATYEQYF,TGTGCCATCAGTGAGTCGGCTACCTACGAGCAGTACTTC
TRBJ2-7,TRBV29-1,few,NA,CSVVLSYEQYF,TGCAGCGTTGTTCTCTCCTACGAGCAGTACTTC
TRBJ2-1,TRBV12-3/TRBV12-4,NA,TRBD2,CASSFLRGGLGNEQFF,TGTGCCAGCAGTTTTCTGCGGGGGGGCCTAGGGAATGAGCAGTTCTTC
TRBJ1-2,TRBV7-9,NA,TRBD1,CASSLGDRPVGYTF,TGTGCCAGCAGCTTAGGGGACAGGCCAGTGGGCTACACCTTC
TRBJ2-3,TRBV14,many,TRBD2,CASSQDRGGGRTDTQYF,TGTGCCAGCAGCCAAGATCGAGGCGGGGGGCGCACAGATACGCAGTATTTT
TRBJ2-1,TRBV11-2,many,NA,CASSLDSYNEQFF,TGTGCCAGCAGCTTAGACAGTTACAATGAGCAGTTCTTC
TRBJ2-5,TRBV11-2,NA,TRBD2,CASSLNRLAGRYQETQYF,TGTGCCAGCAGCTTAAACCGGCTAGCGGGAAGGTATCAAGAGACCCAGTACTTC
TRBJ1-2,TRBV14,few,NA,CASSQVQRDYTF,TGTGCCAGCAGCCAAGTTCAGCGCGACTACACCTTC
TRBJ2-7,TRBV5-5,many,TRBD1,CASSSGQGIPYEQYF,TGTGCCAGCAGCTCGGGACAGGGGATACCCTACGAGCAGTACTTC
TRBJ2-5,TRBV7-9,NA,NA,CASSLTGGLQETQYF,TGTGCCAGCAGCTTGACCGGGGGGCTGCAAGAGACCCAGTACTTC
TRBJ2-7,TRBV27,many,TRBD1,CASSPSRDSRTYEQYF,TGTGCCAGCAGCCCCTCGAGGGACAGCCGGACCTACGAGCAGTACTTC
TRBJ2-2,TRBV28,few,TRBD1,CASSLQRQGGGELFF,TGTGCCAGCAGTTTACAGCGACAGGGTGGCGGGGAGCTGTTTTTT
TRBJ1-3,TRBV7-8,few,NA,CASSLGSQGRGNTIYF,TGTGCCAGCAGCTTAGGGTCTCAGGGACGTGGAAACACCATATATTTT
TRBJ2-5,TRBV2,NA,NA,CASRRVLRETQYF,TGTGCCAGCAGGAGGGTCCTACGCGAGACCCAGTACTTC
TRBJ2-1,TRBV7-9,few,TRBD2,CASSLGTGLAGPLSYNEQFF,TGTGCCAGCAGCTTAGGGACAGGACTAGCGGGCCCTCTCTCCTACAATGAGCAGTTCTTC
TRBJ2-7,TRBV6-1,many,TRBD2,CASSEDSGGLYEQYF,TGTGCCAGCAGTGAAGATAGCGGGGGTCTCTACGAGCAGTACTTC
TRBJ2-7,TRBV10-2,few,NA,CASSEAHLVGYEQYF,TGCGCCAGCAGTGAGGCCCATCTTGTGGGCTACGAGCAGTACTTC
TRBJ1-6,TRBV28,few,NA,CASSPAGIGSPLHF,TGTGCCAGCAGCCCCGCGGGAATCGGATCACCCCTCCACTTT
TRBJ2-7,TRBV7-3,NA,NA,CASSPQEGEQYF,TGTGCCAGCAGCCCCCAAGAGGGCGAGCAGTACTTC
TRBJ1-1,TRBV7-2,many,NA,CASSPRQLMNTEAFF,TGTGCCAGCAGCCCCCGACAGCTAATGAACACTGAAGCTTTCTTT
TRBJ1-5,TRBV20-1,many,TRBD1,CSASHPGQLNQPQHF,TGCAGTGCTTCCCACCCGGGACAGCTCAATCAGCCCCAGCATTTT
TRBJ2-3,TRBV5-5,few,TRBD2,CASSAAGTSGGTDTQYF,TGTGCCAGCAGCGCAGCCGGGACTAGCGGTGGCACAGATACGCAGTATTTT
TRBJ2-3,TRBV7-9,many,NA,CASSSRQISTDTQYF,TGTGCCAGCAGCTCAAGACAGATTAGCACAGATACGCAGTATTTT
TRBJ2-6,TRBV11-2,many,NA,CASSSILAGANVLTF,TGTGCCAGCAGCTCGATTTTGGCCGGGGCCAACGTCCTGACTTTC